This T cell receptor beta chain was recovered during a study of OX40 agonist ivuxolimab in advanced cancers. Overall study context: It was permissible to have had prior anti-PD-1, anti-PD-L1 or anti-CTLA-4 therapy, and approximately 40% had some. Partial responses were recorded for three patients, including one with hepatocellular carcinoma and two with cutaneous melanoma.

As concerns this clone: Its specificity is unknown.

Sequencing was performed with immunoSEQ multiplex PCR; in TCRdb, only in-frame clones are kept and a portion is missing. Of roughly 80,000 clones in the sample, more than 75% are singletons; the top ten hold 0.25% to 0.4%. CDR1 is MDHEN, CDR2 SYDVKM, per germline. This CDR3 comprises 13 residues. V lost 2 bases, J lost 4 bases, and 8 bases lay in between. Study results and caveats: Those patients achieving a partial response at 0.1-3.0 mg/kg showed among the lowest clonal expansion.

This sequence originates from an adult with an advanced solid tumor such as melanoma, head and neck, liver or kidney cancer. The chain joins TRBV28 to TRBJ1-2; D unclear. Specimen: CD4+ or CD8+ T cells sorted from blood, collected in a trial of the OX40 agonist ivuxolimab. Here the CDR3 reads CASSLTYSYGYTF. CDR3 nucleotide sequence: TGTGCCAGCAGTTTAACGTATTCCTATGGCTACACCTTC.